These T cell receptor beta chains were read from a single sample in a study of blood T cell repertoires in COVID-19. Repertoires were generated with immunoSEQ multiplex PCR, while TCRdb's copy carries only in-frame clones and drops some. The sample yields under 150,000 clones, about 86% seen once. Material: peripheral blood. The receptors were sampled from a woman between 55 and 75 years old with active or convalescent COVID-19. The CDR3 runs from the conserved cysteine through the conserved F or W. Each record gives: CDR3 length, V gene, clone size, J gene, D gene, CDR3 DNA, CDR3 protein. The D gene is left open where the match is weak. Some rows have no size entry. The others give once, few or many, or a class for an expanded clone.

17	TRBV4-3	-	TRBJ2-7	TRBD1	TGCGCCAGCAGCCGCTATGTGGGGACAGACGAATCCTACGAGCAGTACTTC	CASSRYVGTDESYEQYF
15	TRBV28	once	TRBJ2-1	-	TGTGCCAGCACCAAGGAGGGACAGTCTCACAATGAGCAGTTCTTC	CASTKEGQSHNEQFF
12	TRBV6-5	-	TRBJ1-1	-	TGTGCCAGCAGTTTACAGGGTACTGAAGCTTTCTTT	CASSLQGTEAFF
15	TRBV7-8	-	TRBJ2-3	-	TGTGCCAGCAGCTTTAGCGGTCCTACGACAGATACGCAGTATTTT	CASSFSGPTTDTQYF
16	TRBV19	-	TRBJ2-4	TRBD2	TGTGCCAGTAGTCGTCTAGCGGAGATAGCCAAAAACATTCAGTACTTC	CASSRLAEIAKNIQYF
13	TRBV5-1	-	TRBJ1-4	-	TGCGCCAGCAGCAGAGGACAGTCTGAGAAACTGTTTTTT	CASSRGQSEKLFF
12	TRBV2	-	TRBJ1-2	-	TGTGCCAGCAGTGAGGACAGCTATGGCTACACCTTC	CASSEDSYGYTF
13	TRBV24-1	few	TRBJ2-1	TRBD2	TGTGCCGCCTCCCTAGCGGGAGACCGTGAGCAGTTCTTC	CAASLAGDREQFF
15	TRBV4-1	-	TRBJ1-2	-	TGCGCCAGCAGCCCGGGGGGGACCGGCGACGTGGGCTACACCTTC	CASSPGGTGDVGYTF
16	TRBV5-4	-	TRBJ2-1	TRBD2	TGTGCCAGCAGCTTTCGACTAGCGGGGTTGAACAATGAGCAGTTCTTC	CASSFRLAGLNNEQFF
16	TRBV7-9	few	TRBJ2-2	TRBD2	TGTGCCAGCAGCCAACCGTCTAGCGGGGGGGCCGGGGAGCTGTTTTTT	CASSQPSSGGAGELFF
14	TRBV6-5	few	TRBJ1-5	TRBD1	TGTGCCAGCCAGACAGGGGGCGAGGGGCAGCCCCAGCATTTT	CASQTGGEGQPQHF
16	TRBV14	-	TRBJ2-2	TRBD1	TGTGCCAGCAGCCAACGGACAGGGGGCAACACCGGGGAGCTGTTTTTT	CASSQRTGGNTGELFF
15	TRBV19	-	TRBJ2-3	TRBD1	TGTGCCAGTAAGAACAGGGGAGTCGGGACAGATACGCAGTATTTT	CASKNRGVGTDTQYF
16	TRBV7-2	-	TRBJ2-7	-	TGTGCCAGCAGCTCCGCTCTTAGCGGACCCCCCTACGAGCAGTACTTC	CASSSALSGPPYEQYF
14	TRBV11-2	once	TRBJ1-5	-	TGTGCCAGCAGCTTAGATCCAGGGAATCAGCCCCAGCATTTT	CASSLDPGNQPQHF
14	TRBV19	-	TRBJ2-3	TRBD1	TGTGCCAGTAGTGCGACAGGGACAAGCGATACGCAGTATTTT	CASSATGTSDTQYF
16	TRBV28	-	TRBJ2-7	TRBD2	TGTGCCAGCAGGCCGCCGGGGGGGACGGTGGGAAACGAGCAGTACTTC	CASRPPGGTVGNEQYF
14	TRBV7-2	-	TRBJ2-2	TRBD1	TGTGCCAGCAGCCTCGGACAGGGGGCCGGGGAGCTGTTTTTT	CASSLGQGAGELFF
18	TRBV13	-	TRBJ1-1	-	TGTGCCAGCAGCCCCACGGGGGTAAGGGTGGGGGTGAACACTGAAGCTTTCTTT	CASSPTGVRVGVNTEAFF
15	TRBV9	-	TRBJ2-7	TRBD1	TGTGCCAGCAGCGTAACCCCGGGACAGGGTTACGAGCAGTACTTC	CASSVTPGQGYEQYF
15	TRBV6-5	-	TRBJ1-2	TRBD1	TGTGCCAGCAGTTATTCCGGACAGGGCCCCTATGGCTACACCTTC	CASSYSGQGPYGYTF
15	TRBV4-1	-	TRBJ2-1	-	TGCGCCAGCAGCCAAGAGTCCGGGTTCTACAATGAGCAGTTCTTC	CASSQESGFYNEQFF
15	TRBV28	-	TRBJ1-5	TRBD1	TGTGCCAGCAGTGAGACAGGGGGCTTCGGTCAGCCCCAGCATTTT	CASSETGGFGQPQHF
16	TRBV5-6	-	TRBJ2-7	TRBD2	TGTGCCAGCAGCTTGGCCGGGGGAGGGAAATACTACGAGCAGTACTTC	CASSLAGGGKYYEQYF
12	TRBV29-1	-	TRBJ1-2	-	TGCAGCGTTCAGGAGGGCGGCTATGGCTACACCTTC	CSVQEGGYGYTF
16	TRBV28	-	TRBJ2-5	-	TGTGCCAGCAGTTTTTCCCAGGGGAATATTCAAGAGACCCAGTACTTC	CASSFSQGNIQETQYF